This is a list of T cell receptor beta chains from one sample in a study of long-term antiretroviral therapy in people with HIV. Generated by immunoSEQ multiplex PCR, the TCRdb table keeps only in-frame clones and is missing some. The table lists some 24,000 clones, around 81% of them singletons, with approximately 15% in the top ten. The specimen comprised unsorted PBMCs, sampled at the start of antiretroviral therapy, before treatment. The receptors here all came from a woman aged 18 to 35 with HIV. Each CDR3 is given with its conserved first and last residue. A D gene is named only where the DNA matches it firmly. The size entry is marked missing in some rows and otherwise reads once, few, many or a size class.

v_gene	j_gene	d_gene	abundance	CDR3aa	CDR3nt
TRBV4-1	TRBJ1-5	.	few	CASSHEDRNNQPQHF	TGCGCCAGCAGCCACGAAGACAGAAACAATCAGCCCCAGCATTTT
TRBV27	TRBJ2-7	.	.	CASSSWVGYEQYF	TGTGCCAGCAGTTCTTGGGTGGGTTACGAGCAGTACTTC
TRBV29-1	TRBJ2-7	.	once	CSVTGTSDYEQYF	TGCAGCGTTACCGGGACATCTGACTACGAGCAGTACTTC
TRBV5-4	TRBJ1-1	TRBD1	.	CASSLGGQGKAFF	TGTGCCAGCAGCTTGGGGGGACAGGGGAAAGCTTTCTTT
TRBV2	TRBJ1-2	.	.	CASMLDNGVNGYTF	TGTGCCAGCATGTTAGACAACGGAGTGAATGGCTACACCTTC
TRBV18	TRBJ1-5	TRBD1	.	CASSPGQGGQPQHF	TGTGCCAGCTCACCGGGACAGGGCGGTCAGCCCCAGCATTTT
TRBV5-6	TRBJ1-2	TRBD1	.	CASRPGTGLYGYTF	TGTGCCAGCAGGCCAGGGACAGGCTTATATGGCTACACCTTC
TRBV25-1	TRBJ2-7	.	once	CASSDGGSYEQYF	TGTGCCAGCAGTGATGGCGGCTCCTACGAGCAGTACTTC
TRBV27	TRBJ2-7	.	.	CASRTSGVYEQYF	TGTGCCAGCAGGACGTCGGGGGTTTACGAGCAGTACTTC
TRBV29-1	TRBJ2-3	.	.	CSIAEGQVEDTQYF	TGCAGCATTGCAGAAGGGCAGGTGGAGGATACGCAGTATTTT
TRBV7-9	TRBJ1-2	.	once	CASSLGSREGGYTF	TGTGCCAGCAGCTTAGGGTCGAGGGAAGGTGGCTACACCTTC
TRBV30	TRBJ1-2	.	.	CAWSISLNYGYTF	TGTGCCTGGAGTATTTCTCTTAACTATGGCTACACCTTC
TRBV28	TRBJ1-1	TRBD1	.	CASSPRGRTNTEAFF	TGTGCCAGCAGTCCGAGGGGGCGTACGAACACTGAAGCTTTCTTT
TRBV5-4	TRBJ2-1	TRBD2	.	CASSREGRDNEQFF	TGTGCCAGCAGCCGGGAGGGGCGGGACAATGAGCAGTTCTTC
TRBV5-5	TRBJ2-5	.	.	CASSLAEGYETQYF	TGTGCCAGCAGCTTGGCCGAGGGATATGAGACCCAGTACTTC
TRBV29-1	TRBJ1-1	TRBD1	.	CSVTPRTGSAEAFF	TGCAGCGTTACACCCAGGACAGGGTCAGCTGAAGCTTTCTTT
TRBV2	TRBJ1-5	.	medium-sized	CASSEYTPQRQPQHF	TGTGCCAGCAGTGAATATACCCCTCAGCGGCAGCCCCAGCATTTT
TRBV7-3	TRBJ2-3	.	.	CASSFLGDRDTQYF	TGTGCCAGCAGCTTCTTGGGCGACCGCGATACGCAGTATTTT
TRBV7-8	TRBJ1-6	TRBD1	.	CASSSGQEDSPLHF	TGTGCCAGCAGCTCGGGACAGGAGGATTCACCCCTCCACTTT
TRBV7-9	TRBJ1-2	.	few	CASSLETGHGYTF	TGTGCCAGCAGCTTAGAGACAGGTCATGGCTACACCTTC
TRBV28	TRBJ2-1	.	.	CASSPRSSYNEQFF	TGTGCCAGCAGCCCCCGGAGCTCCTACAATGAGCAGTTCTTC
TRBV15	TRBJ2-2	.	.	CATSTAGNTGELFF	TGTGCCACCAGCACCGCGGGAAACACCGGGGAGCTGTTTTTT
TRBV7-2	TRBJ2-3	.	.	CASSLVPGWTDTQYF	TGTGCCAGCAGCTTAGTTCCGGGGTGGACAGATACGCAGTATTTT
TRBV27	TRBJ2-3	.	.	CASSRGTKTDTQYF	TGTGCCAGCAGTCGAGGGACGAAGACAGATACGCAGTATTTT
TRBV6-1	TRBJ2-5	TRBD2	.	CASSALAGVQETQYF	TGTGCCAGCAGTGCTCTAGCGGGAGTCCAAGAGACCCAGTACTTC
TRBV29-1	TRBJ1-2	TRBD1	.	CSVLLRDRNGYTF	TGCAGCGTTTTACTTCGGGACAGAAATGGCTACACCTTC
TRBV5-8	TRBJ1-2	.	.	CASSLRGEGSYTF	TGTGCCAGCAGCTTGAGAGGGGAAGGGAGCTACACCTTC
TRBV5-1	TRBJ2-1	TRBD2	.	CASSPLLAGGDEQFF	TGCGCCAGCAGCCCCCTACTAGCGGGGGGCGATGAGCAGTTCTTC
TRBV9	TRBJ1-2	TRBD1	.	CASSLEGASLGYTF	TGTGCCAGCAGTTTAGAGGGGGCGAGCCTCGGCTACACCTTC
TRBV5-1	TRBJ2-5	TRBD2	.	CASSASGNQETQYF	TGCGCCAGCAGCGCTAGCGGGAATCAAGAGACCCAGTACTTC
TRBV5-6	TRBJ2-2	TRBD2	.	CASSLGLAGDAGELFF	TGTGCCAGCAGCTTGGGGCTAGCGGGAGATGCCGGGGAGCTGTTTTTT
TRBV6-1	TRBJ2-7	.	.	CASSKTYEQYF	TGTGCCAGCAGCAAAACCTACGAGCAGTACTTC
TRBV18	TRBJ1-3	.	.	CASSPRDTSSGNTIYF	TGTGCCAGCTCACCGCGGGACACCAGCTCTGGAAACACCATATATTTT
TRBV19	TRBJ1-1	.	.	CATVWQGEAFF	TGTGCCACCGTTTGGCAGGGGGAAGCTTTCTTT
TRBV30	TRBJ2-7	TRBD2	.	CAWSVRTSGEYEQYF	TGTGCCTGGAGTGTAAGGACTAGCGGAGAATACGAGCAGTACTTC
TRBV15	TRBJ2-3	.	.	CATSSWGRDPGNAQYF	TGTGCCACCAGCTCATGGGGGCGGGACCCCGGGAACGCGCAGTATTTT
TRBV30	TRBJ2-1	.	.	CAWEGQGKVNEQFF	TGTGCCTGGGAGGGGCAGGGAAAAGTCAATGAGCAGTTCTTC
TRBV9	TRBJ2-6	TRBD2	once	CASSVVPSGGAGANVLTF	TGTGCCAGCAGCGTAGTGCCTAGCGGGGGGGCTGGGGCCAACGTCCTGACTTTC
TRBV5-6	TRBJ1-4	TRBD1	.	CASSRQGGGEKLFF	TGTGCCAGCAGCAGGCAGGGGGGAGGTGAAAAACTGTTTTTT